This is a list of T cell receptor beta chains from one sample in a study of blood T cells in healthy people across ages. TCRdb re-analysed the 5' RACE reads in MiXCR, keeping a single row per CDR3 protein. The sample holds about 1.1 million distinct CDR3 sequences, more than 30% seen once. The sample consisted of blood. The receptors here all came from a man younger than 30 in good health. The CDR3 runs from the conserved cysteine through the conserved F or W. A D gene is named only where the DNA matches it firmly. Not all rows give a size; the values are once, few, many and, for expanded clones, a class.

d_gene: -
v_gene: TRBV20-1
j_gene: TRBJ1-5
abundance: few
CDR3aa: CSTRVQHYSNQPQHF
CDR3nt: TGCAGTACTAGAGTGCAGCATTATAGCAATCAGCCCCAGCATTTT

d_gene: TRBD1
v_gene: TRBV9
j_gene: TRBJ1-3
abundance: -
CDR3aa: CASSASGQGTGNTIYF
CDR3nt: TGTGCCAGCAGCGCTTCAGGACAGGGGACAGGAAACACCATATATTTT

d_gene: TRBD2
v_gene: TRBV7-8
j_gene: TRBJ2-2
abundance: -
CDR3aa: CASSLGRGIGSTGELFF
CDR3nt: TGTGCCAGCAGCCTAGGGAGGGGTATCGGGAGCACCGGGGAGCTGTTTTTT

d_gene: -
v_gene: TRBV10-2
j_gene: TRBJ1-1
abundance: -
CDR3aa: CASSGGHTFNTEAFF
CDR3nt: TGCGCCAGCAGTGGGGGACACACTTTCAACACTGAAGCTTTCTTT

d_gene: TRBD2
v_gene: TRBV29-1
j_gene: TRBJ2-3
abundance: -
CDR3aa: CSVKGRVSTDTQYF
CDR3nt: TGCAGCGTTAAAGGGAGGGTTTCCACAGATACGCAGTATTTT

d_gene: -
v_gene: TRBV20-1
j_gene: TRBJ1-1
abundance: -
CDR3aa: CSAIVSGQGGTEAFF
CDR3nt: TGCAGTGCTATCGTCTCTGGGCAGGGCGGGACTGAAGCTTTCTTT

d_gene: TRBD2
v_gene: TRBV18
j_gene: TRBJ2-7
abundance: few
CDR3aa: CASSTNSGGISYEQYF
CDR3nt: TGTGCCAGCTCAACCAATAGCGGGGGAATCTCCTACGAGCAGTACTTC

d_gene: -
v_gene: TRBV7-9
j_gene: TRBJ2-5
abundance: few
CDR3aa: CASSFKTGQETQYF
CDR3nt: TGTGCCAGCAGCTTTAAGACGGGACAAGAGACCCAGTACTTC

d_gene: -
v_gene: TRBV7-2
j_gene: TRBJ1-1
abundance: once
CDR3aa: CASSLLVGADIAGEAFF
CDR3nt: TGTGCCAGCAGCTTATTGGTCGGGGCCGATATCGCCGGGGAAGCTTTCTTT

d_gene: TRBD1
v_gene: TRBV12-3/TRBV12-4
j_gene: TRBJ1-2
abundance: few
CDR3aa: CASSFHRGNYGYTF
CDR3nt: TGTGCCAGCAGTTTCCACAGGGGGAACTATGGCTACACCTTC

d_gene: -
v_gene: TRBV6-4
j_gene: TRBJ1-2
abundance: -
CDR3aa: CASSDAVQGYGYTF
CDR3nt: TGTGCCAGCAGTGACGCGGTTCAGGGCTATGGCTACACCTTC

d_gene: -
v_gene: TRBV3-1
j_gene: TRBJ2-1
abundance: few
CDR3aa: CASSQNVNEQFF
CDR3nt: TGTGCCAGCAGCCAAAACGTTAATGAGCAGTTCTTC

d_gene: -
v_gene: TRBV2
j_gene: TRBJ1-5
abundance: few
CDR3aa: CASTLLNRAYQPQHF
CDR3nt: TGTGCCAGCACCCTCCTTAACAGGGCGTATCAGCCCCAGCATTTT

d_gene: TRBD1
v_gene: TRBV29-1
j_gene: TRBJ2-1
abundance: -
CDR3aa: CSVGQGDEQFF
CDR3nt: TGCAGCGTGGGACAGGGGGACGAGCAGTTCTTC

d_gene: TRBD1
v_gene: TRBV6-2/TRBV6-3
j_gene: TRBJ1-2
abundance: -
CDR3aa: CASARQGGYYGYTF
CDR3nt: TGTGCCAGCGCCCGACAGGGTGGGTACTATGGCTACACCTTC

d_gene: TRBD2
v_gene: TRBV2
j_gene: TRBJ2-1
abundance: -
CDR3aa: CASNLGRAYNEQFF
CDR3nt: TGTGCCAGCAATCTGGGGAGGGCCTACAATGAGCAGTTCTTC

d_gene: -
v_gene: TRBV20-1
j_gene: TRBJ1-5
abundance: -
CDR3aa: CSARDSVGSNQPQHF
CDR3nt: TGCAGTGCTAGAGACTCCGTGGGTAGCAATCAGCCCCAGCATTTT

d_gene: -
v_gene: TRBV20-1
j_gene: TRBJ1-1
abundance: -
CDR3aa: CSASSEEGTEAFF
CDR3nt: TGCAGTGCTAGCAGTGAGGAAGGCACTGAAGCTTTCTTT

d_gene: -
v_gene: TRBV29-1
j_gene: TRBJ2-3
abundance: few
CDR3aa: CSVVPPGQGRTDTQYF
CDR3nt: TGCAGCGTTGTACCCCCCGGGCAGGGTCGCACAGATACGCAGTATTTT

d_gene: -
v_gene: TRBV20-1
j_gene: TRBJ1-6
abundance: few
CDR3aa: CSALPLSGSNSPLHF
CDR3nt: TGCAGTGCTCTCCCCCTGTCCGGTAGTAATTCACCCCTCCACTTT

d_gene: TRBD2
v_gene: TRBV9
j_gene: TRBJ2-3
abundance: few
CDR3aa: CASSLLDARGGSDTQYF
CDR3nt: TGTGCCAGCAGCCTTTTGGACGCGCGGGGGGGCTCAGATACGCAGTATTTT

d_gene: -
v_gene: TRBV6-5
j_gene: TRBJ2-3
abundance: -
CDR3aa: CASTEGGAGSTDTQYF
CDR3nt: TGTGCCAGCACTGAGGGGGGGGCGGGGAGCACAGATACGCAGTATTTT

d_gene: -
v_gene: TRBV6-5
j_gene: TRBJ1-2
abundance: -
CDR3aa: CASSYSPGPINYGYTF
CDR3nt: TGTGCCAGCAGTTACTCACCGGGGCCTATAAACTATGGCTACACCTTC

d_gene: -
v_gene: TRBV6-2/TRBV6-3
j_gene: TRBJ2-2
abundance: -
CDR3aa: CASSQTTGELFF
CDR3nt: TGCGCCAGCAGCCAAACCACCGGGGAGCTGTTTTTT

d_gene: -
v_gene: TRBV6-1
j_gene: TRBJ2-1
abundance: -
CDR3aa: CASSDFQALSYNEQFF
CDR3nt: TGTGCCAGCAGTGATTTTCAGGCTCTCTCCTACAATGAGCAGTTCTTC

d_gene: -
v_gene: TRBV9
j_gene: TRBJ2-7
abundance: -
CDR3aa: CASSADPRGSYNEQYF
CDR3nt: TGTGCCAGCAGCGCTGACCCCCGGGGGTCCTACAATGAGCAGTACTTC

d_gene: -
v_gene: TRBV20-1
j_gene: TRBJ1-4
abundance: -
CDR3aa: CSAHVPGYAEKLFF
CDR3nt: TGCAGTGCCCATGTCCCAGGGTACGCGGAAAAACTGTTTTTT

d_gene: -
v_gene: TRBV29-1
j_gene: TRBJ1-1
abundance: -
CDR3aa: CSVVGGAEAFF
CDR3nt: TGCAGCGTTGTTGGTGGGGCTGAAGCTTTCTTT

d_gene: -
v_gene: TRBV12-3/TRBV12-4
j_gene: TRBJ1-2
abundance: -
CDR3aa: CASRAGPNPYGYTF
CDR3nt: TGTGCCAGCAGAGCGGGACCGAACCCCTATGGCTACACCTTC

d_gene: -
v_gene: TRBV20-1
j_gene: TRBJ1-1
abundance: -
CDR3aa: CSARVFRSQGTEAFF
CDR3nt: TGCAGCGCCAGGGTTTTTCGCTCGCAGGGCACTGAAGCTTTCTTT

d_gene: TRBD1
v_gene: TRBV11-2
j_gene: TRBJ1-2
abundance: -
CDR3aa: CASSLSGTGPNGYTF
CDR3nt: TGTGCCAGCAGCCTGTCCGGGACAGGGCCAAATGGCTACACCTTC

d_gene: TRBD1
v_gene: TRBV12-3/TRBV12-4
j_gene: TRBJ2-3
abundance: -
CDR3aa: CASSLDDRDSTDTQYF
CDR3nt: TGTGCCAGCAGTTTAGATGACAGGGATTCCACAGATACGCAGTATTTT

d_gene: TRBD1
v_gene: TRBV2
j_gene: TRBJ1-2
abundance: -
CDR3aa: CASGTTGVSDTF
CDR3nt: TGTGCCAGCGGCACGACAGGGGTCTCTGACACCTTC

d_gene: TRBD2
v_gene: TRBV20-1
j_gene: TRBJ2-7
abundance: -
CDR3aa: CSPELAGGRNEQYF
CDR3nt: TGCAGTCCCGAACTAGCGGGAGGGCGGAACGAGCAGTACTTC

d_gene: -
v_gene: TRBV6-2/TRBV6-3
j_gene: TRBJ2-7
abundance: -
CDR3aa: CASSPRQGLYNEQYF
CDR3nt: TGTGCCAGCAGCCCCCGACAGGGACTGTACAATGAGCAGTACTTC

d_gene: TRBD1
v_gene: TRBV29-1
j_gene: TRBJ1-4
abundance: few
CDR3aa: CSVEGDRQGDNEKLFF
CDR3nt: TGCAGCGTTGAAGGGGACCGACAGGGGGATAATGAAAAACTGTTTTTT

d_gene: -
v_gene: TRBV7-2
j_gene: TRBJ1-1
abundance: -
CDR3aa: CASSPTWRTEAFF
CDR3nt: TGTGCCAGCAGCCCCACATGGCGGACTGAAGCTTTCTTT

d_gene: TRBD1
v_gene: TRBV4-3
j_gene: TRBJ2-1
abundance: -
CDR3aa: CASSQGRGWNEQFF
CDR3nt: TGCGCCAGCAGCCAGGGCAGGGGGTGGAATGAGCAGTTCTTC

d_gene: -
v_gene: TRBV5-4
j_gene: TRBJ1-1
abundance: few
CDR3aa: CATETNTEAFF
CDR3nt: TGTGCCACCGAGACGAACACTGAAGCTTTCTTT

d_gene: -
v_gene: TRBV7-9
j_gene: TRBJ2-7
abundance: -
CDR3aa: CAGARDQREQYF
CDR3nt: TGTGCCGGGGCTAGGGACCAACGGGAGCAGTACTTC

d_gene: -
v_gene: TRBV6-5
j_gene: TRBJ2-2
abundance: -
CDR3aa: CASSLPPRATGELFF
CDR3nt: TGTGCCAGCAGTCTACCCCCAAGGGCCACCGGGGAGCTGTTTTTT

d_gene: -
v_gene: TRBV9
j_gene: TRBJ1-4
abundance: -
CDR3aa: CANSVGSTNEKLFF
CDR3nt: TGTGCCAACAGCGTAGGGTCAACGAATGAAAAACTGTTTTTT

d_gene: -
v_gene: TRBV20-1
j_gene: TRBJ1-6
abundance: few
CDR3aa: CSASRDRDWSPLHF
CDR3nt: TGCAGTGCTAGCCGGGACCGGGATTGGTCACCCCTCCACTTT

d_gene: -
v_gene: TRBV5-1
j_gene: TRBJ1-1
abundance: -
CDR3aa: CASGLSDPNPWDTEAFF
CDR3nt: TGCGCCAGCGGCTTGTCGGACCCAAATCCCTGGGACACTGAAGCTTTCTTT

d_gene: -
v_gene: TRBV13
j_gene: TRBJ1-2
abundance: -
CDR3aa: CASSSPGTQGYGYTF
CDR3nt: TGTGCCAGCAGCTCGCCCGGGACCCAGGGCTATGGCTACACCTTC

d_gene: -
v_gene: TRBV6-6
j_gene: TRBJ1-2
abundance: few
CDR3aa: CASSAGAGSYGYTF
CDR3nt: TGTGCCAGCAGTGCTGGTGCAGGAAGCTATGGCTACACCTTC

d_gene: -
v_gene: TRBV7-9
j_gene: TRBJ2-5
abundance: -
CDR3aa: CASRASTAGETQYF
CDR3nt: TGTGCCAGCAGAGCTAGTACAGCCGGGGAGACCCAGTACTTC

d_gene: TRBD1
v_gene: TRBV7-2
j_gene: TRBJ1-5
abundance: many
CDR3aa: CASSQGQGIYQPQHF
CDR3nt: TGTGCCAGCAGCCAGGGACAGGGAATATATCAGCCCCAGCATTTT

d_gene: -
v_gene: TRBV7-2
j_gene: TRBJ1-2
abundance: many
CDR3aa: CASSLATFGYTF
CDR3nt: TGTGCCAGCAGCTTAGCGACATTTGGCTACACCTTC

d_gene: -
v_gene: TRBV25-1
j_gene: TRBJ2-5
abundance: many
CDR3aa: CASARGVQETQYF
CDR3nt: TGTGCCAGTGCTAGGGGGGTCCAAGAGACCCAGTACTTC

d_gene: -
v_gene: TRBV27
j_gene: TRBJ1-2
abundance: -
CDR3aa: CASSARGYYGYTF
CDR3nt: TGTGCCAGCAGTGCGAGAGGGTACTATGGCTACACCTTC

d_gene: -
v_gene: TRBV30
j_gene: TRBJ2-5
abundance: few
CDR3aa: CAWSVGLVETQYF
CDR3nt: TGTGCCTGGAGTGTTGGGCTAGTTGAGACCCAGTACTTC

d_gene: -
v_gene: TRBV12-3/TRBV12-4
j_gene: TRBJ1-6
abundance: -
CDR3aa: CASSFGGRGPPSLHF
CDR3nt: TGTGCCAGCAGTTTCGGCGGCAGGGGTCCCCCATCCCTCCACTTT

d_gene: -
v_gene: TRBV4-2
j_gene: TRBJ2-5
abundance: few
CDR3aa: CASSQDKGRGGETQYF
CDR3nt: TGTGCCAGCAGCCAAGATAAAGGCAGGGGCGGAGAGACCCAGTACTTC

d_gene: TRBD1
v_gene: TRBV7-6
j_gene: TRBJ2-3
abundance: -
CDR3aa: CASSLAGTGGPDTQYF
CDR3nt: TGTGCCAGCAGCTTAGCCGGGACAGGGGGCCCAGATACGCAGTATTTT

d_gene: -
v_gene: TRBV5-1
j_gene: TRBJ2-3
abundance: many
CDR3aa: CASSLAPTDTQYF
CDR3nt: TGTGCCAGCAGTTTAGCCCCCACAGATACGCAGTATTTT

d_gene: TRBD1
v_gene: TRBV20-1
j_gene: TRBJ2-3
abundance: -
CDR3aa: CSANPQGAASTDTQYF
CDR3nt: TGCAGTGCTAACCCTCAGGGGGCGGCTAGCACAGATACGCAGTATTTT